This T cell receptor (beta chain) comes out of a study of neurological immune-mediated disorders. TCRdb reprocessed the 5' RACE reads via MiXCR and lists one record per CDR3 protein. The data contain more than 60,000 distinct CDR3 sequences, about 3.5% of them singletons. Trimming cost V 0 bases and J 1 base, with 12 bases left between them. This CDR3 has 15 residues. CDR1 is DFQATT and CDR2 is SNEGSKA in the germline V gene (reference sequence). In this sample, this clonotype turned up many times. The specimen sequenced was PBMCs. The source of this sequence is a woman aged 50 to 65 with multiple sclerosis. This sequence joins TRBV20-1 and TRBJ2-5; D is ambiguous. This chain's CDR3 is CSARDPGRSQETQYF. The CDR3 nucleotides are TGCAGTGCTAGAGATCCCGGCAGGAGCCAAGAGACCCAGTACTTC.